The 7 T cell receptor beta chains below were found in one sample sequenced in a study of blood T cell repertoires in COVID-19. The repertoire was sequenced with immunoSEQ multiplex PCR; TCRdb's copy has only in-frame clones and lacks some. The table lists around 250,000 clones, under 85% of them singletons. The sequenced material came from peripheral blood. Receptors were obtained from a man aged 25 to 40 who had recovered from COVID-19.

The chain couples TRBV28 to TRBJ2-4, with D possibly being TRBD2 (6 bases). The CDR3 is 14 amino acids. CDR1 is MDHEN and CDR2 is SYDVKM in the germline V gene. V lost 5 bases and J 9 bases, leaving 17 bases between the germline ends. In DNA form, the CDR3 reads TGTGCCAGCAGTCAACTTCCGGAGGAGGGCATTCAGTACTTC. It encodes CASSQLPEEGIQYF. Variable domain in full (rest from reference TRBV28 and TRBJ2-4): DVKVTQSSRYLVKRTGEKVFLECVQDMDHENMFWYRQDPGLGLRLIYFSYDVKMKEKGDIPEGYSVSREKKERFSLILESASTNQTSMYLCASSQLPEEGIQYFGAGTRLSVL.

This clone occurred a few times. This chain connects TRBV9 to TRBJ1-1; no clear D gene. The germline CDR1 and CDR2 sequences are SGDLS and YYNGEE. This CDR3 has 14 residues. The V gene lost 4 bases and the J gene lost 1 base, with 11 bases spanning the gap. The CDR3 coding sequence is TGTGCCAGCAGCTTGAGGTCCGCGAACACTGAAGCTTTCTTT. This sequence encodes CASSLRSANTEAFF.

CDR3: CASSPEQGQTSTDTQYF. CDR3 nucleotides: TGTGCCAGCAGCCCGGAACAGGGACAGACTAGCACAGATACGCAGTATTTT. This chain joins TRBV7-6 and TRBJ2-3; 7 bases align to TRBD1. The V gene end was trimmed by 5 bases and the J gene end by 0 bases; junction bases not matched to a gene: 11. Germline lookup yields CDR1 SGHVS and CDR2 FNYEAQ. CDR3 length equals 17 residues.

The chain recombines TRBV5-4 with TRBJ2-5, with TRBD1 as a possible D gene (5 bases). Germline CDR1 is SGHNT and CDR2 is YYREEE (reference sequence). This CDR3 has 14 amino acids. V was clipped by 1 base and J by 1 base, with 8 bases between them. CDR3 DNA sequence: TGTGCCAGCAGCTTGCGCGACAGCCAAGAGACCCAGTACTTC. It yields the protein CASSLRDSQETQYF.

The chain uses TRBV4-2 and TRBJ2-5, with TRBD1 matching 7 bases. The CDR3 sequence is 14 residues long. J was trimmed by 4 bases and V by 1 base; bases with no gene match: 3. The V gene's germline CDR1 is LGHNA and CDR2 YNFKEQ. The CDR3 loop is CASSQGQGLETQYF. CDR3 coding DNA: TGTGCCAGCAGCCAAGGACAGGGCTTAGAGACCCAGTACTTC.

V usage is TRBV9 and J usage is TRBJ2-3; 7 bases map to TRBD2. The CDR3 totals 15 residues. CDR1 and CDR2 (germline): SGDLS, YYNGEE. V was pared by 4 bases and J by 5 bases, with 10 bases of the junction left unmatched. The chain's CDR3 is CASSPGLDYGDTQYF. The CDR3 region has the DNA TGTGCCAGCAGCCCCGGACTAGACTATGGAGATACGCAGTATTTT.

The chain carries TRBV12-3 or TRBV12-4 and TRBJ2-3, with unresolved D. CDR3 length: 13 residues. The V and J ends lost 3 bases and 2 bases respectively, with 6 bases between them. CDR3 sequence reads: CASSLEFTDTQYF. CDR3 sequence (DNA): TGTGCCAGCAGTTTGGAGTTCACAGATACGCAGTATTTT.